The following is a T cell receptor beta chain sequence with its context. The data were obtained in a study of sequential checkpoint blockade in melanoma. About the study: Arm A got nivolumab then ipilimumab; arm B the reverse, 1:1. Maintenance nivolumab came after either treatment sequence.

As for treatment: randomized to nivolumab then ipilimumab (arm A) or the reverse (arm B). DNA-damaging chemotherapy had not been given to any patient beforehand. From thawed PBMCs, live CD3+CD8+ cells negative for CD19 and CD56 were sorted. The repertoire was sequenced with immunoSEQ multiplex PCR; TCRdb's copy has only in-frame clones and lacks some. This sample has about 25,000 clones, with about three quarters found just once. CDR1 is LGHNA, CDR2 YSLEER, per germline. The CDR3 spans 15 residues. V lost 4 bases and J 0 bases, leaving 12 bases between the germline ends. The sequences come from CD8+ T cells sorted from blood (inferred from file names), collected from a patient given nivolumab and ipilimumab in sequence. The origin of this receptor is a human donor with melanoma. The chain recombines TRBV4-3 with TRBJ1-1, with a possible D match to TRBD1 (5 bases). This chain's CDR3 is CASSRRQYMNTEAFF. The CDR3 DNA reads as TGCGCCAGCAGCCGCCGACAGTACATGAACACTGAAGCTTTCTTT.